This T cell receptor beta chain was found in a study of shared T cell receptors in the human thymus. Clones were read by immunoSEQ multiplex PCR, and TCRdb kept only the in-frame ones, dropping some. Here the sample spans around 730,000 clones, roughly 85% being singletons. The V segment lost 4 bases and the J segment 0 bases; nucleotides outside the gene matches: 4. Germline CDR1 SGHRS, CDR2 YFSETQ. This CDR3 has 14 residues. This clone was detected only once. These sequences were also reported in another study, on human thymus T cells.

The origin of this receptor is a girl less than two years old with a congenital heart defect. The sequenced sample consisted of thymocytes. The chain couples TRBV5-1 to TRBJ2-7; 7 nucleotides line up with TRBD1. The chain's CDR3 is CASSQGTASYEQYF. The DNA of the CDR3 is TGCGCCAGCAGCCAAGGGACAGCCTCCTACGAGCAGTACTTC.